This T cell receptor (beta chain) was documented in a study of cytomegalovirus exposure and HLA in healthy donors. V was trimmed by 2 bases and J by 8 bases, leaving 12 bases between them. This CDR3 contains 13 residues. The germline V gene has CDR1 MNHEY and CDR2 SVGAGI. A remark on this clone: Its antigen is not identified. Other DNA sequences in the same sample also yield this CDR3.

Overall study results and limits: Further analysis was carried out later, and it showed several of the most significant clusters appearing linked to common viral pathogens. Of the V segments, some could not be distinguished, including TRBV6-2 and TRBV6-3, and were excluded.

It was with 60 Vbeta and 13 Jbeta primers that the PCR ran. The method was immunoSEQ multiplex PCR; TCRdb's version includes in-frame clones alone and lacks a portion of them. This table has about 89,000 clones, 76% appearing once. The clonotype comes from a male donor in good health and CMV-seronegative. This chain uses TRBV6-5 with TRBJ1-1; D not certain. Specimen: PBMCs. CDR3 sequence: CASSYRVEAEAFF. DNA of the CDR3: TGTGCCAGCAGTTACCGGGTAGAGGCGGAAGCTTTCTTT.